Following are 2 T cell receptor beta chains from one sample sequenced in a study of blood T cells in healthy people across ages. The authors ran a second PCR of 7 to 11 cycles using a sample-barcoded 5' primer and a J-beta primer mix. Each CDR3 protein is one row after TCRdb ran MiXCR on the 5' RACE reads. This sample has over a million distinct CDR3 sequences, with approximately 40% found just once. Sequenced: blood. The receptors derive from a young woman in good health.

The rearrangement links TRBV9 to TRBJ2-7; 8 bases are a match to TRBD2. V gave up 2 bases and J gave up 3 bases; unmatched junction bases: 4. Germline lookup yields CDR1 SGDLS and CDR2 YYNGEE. The CDR3 runs to 14 residues. The CDR3 sequence is CASSVSGADYEQYF. CDR3 DNA sequence: TGTGCCAGCAGCGTTAGCGGGGCGGACTACGAGCAGTACTTC.

A few counts support this clonotype. The chain uses TRBV7-9 and TRBJ2-7; no clear D. The CDR3 length is 14 residues. Germline V gives CDR1 SEHNR, CDR2 FQNEAQ (reference sequence). Trimming took off 0 bases at V and 4 bases at J, with 10 bases between the two ends. CDR3 sequence reads: CASSLAPSGYEQYF. The DNA for the CDR3 is TGTGCCAGCAGCTTAGCGCCTAGTGGTTACGAGCAGTACTTC.